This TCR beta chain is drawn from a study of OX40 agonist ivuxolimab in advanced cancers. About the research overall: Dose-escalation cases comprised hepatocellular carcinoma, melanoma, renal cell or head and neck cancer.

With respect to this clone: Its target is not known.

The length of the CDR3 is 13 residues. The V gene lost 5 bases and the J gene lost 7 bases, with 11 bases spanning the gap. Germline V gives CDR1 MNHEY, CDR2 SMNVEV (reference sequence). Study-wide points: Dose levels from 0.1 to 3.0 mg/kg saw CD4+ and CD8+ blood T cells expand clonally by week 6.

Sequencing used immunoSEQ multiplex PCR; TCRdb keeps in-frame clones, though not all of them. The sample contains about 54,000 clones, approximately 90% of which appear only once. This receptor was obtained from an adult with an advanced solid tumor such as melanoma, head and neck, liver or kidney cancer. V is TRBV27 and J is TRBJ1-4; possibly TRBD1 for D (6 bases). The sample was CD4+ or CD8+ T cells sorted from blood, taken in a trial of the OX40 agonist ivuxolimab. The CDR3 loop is CASSPGHPEKLFF. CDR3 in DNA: TGTGCCAGCAGTCCGGGACATCCTGAAAAACTGTTTTTT.